The entry below gives a single T cell receptor (beta chain) sequence along with its context. What this receptor recognizes is not known. The record has no base qualities; no much larger clone is one base away. This sample is drawn from a study of T cell repertoires in cytomegalovirus infection (dated by TCRdb to the late 2010s). Background on the whole study: Alongside well-studied HLA-B-restricted epitopes, the peptide stimulations were aimed at recently identified HLA-C-restricted CMV epitopes, whose presentation resists viral immunomodulation. The HLA type of each donor mattered for the analysis, because public TCR beta signatures pointed to carriage of CMV infection along with the matching HLA type. The full study reports these points: In the ex vivo response, HLA-C-restricted CMV-specific TCR beta clonotypes were dominant, and in two of eight donors the single most frequent clonotype came from this HLA-C-restricted group. Carriers of CMV infection plus the relevant HLA type were discriminated by the cumulative frequency of public TCR beta family members in the study cohort and in an independent approximately 350-donor cohort.

The CDR3 numbers 16 residues from cysteine through phenylalanine. The DNA shown is the 48-base CDR3, in frame from base 1. V has 5 bases trimmed and J has 3 bases trimmed; junction bases matching no gene number 8. Based on the germline V gene, the CDR1 and CDR2 sequences are MNHNS and SASEGT. The treatment or condition label for this specimen denotes: in vitro stimulation with specific CMV peptide epitopes to enrich CMV-specific T cells. Data came from an Illumina HiSeq 1500. TCRdb trimmed the raw reads at Q25, called clones with MiXCR and kept productive beta chains. Rows with a matching CDR3 protein are joined into one entry that keeps the most common DNA and genes. This sample comprises about 270,000 distinct CDR3 sequences, roughly a fifth of them detected only once. Of the sample, roughly 19% falls within the top ten clones.

The input for sequencing was cultured PBMCs, taken from culture after CMV antigen stimulation. The chain couples TRBV6-1 to TRBJ2-3, with TRBD2 identical over 10 junction bases. The TCR was taken from a human donor in good health (CMV status not recorded). Some clones in this sample may be carry-over from other donors' samples. The sequence in DNA is TGTGCCAGCAGTCCCCCTAGCGGGAGAAGAACAGATACGCAGTATTTT. It translates as CASSPPSGRRTDTQYF.